What follows are 3 T cell receptor beta chains derived from one specimen sequenced in a study of cytomegalovirus exposure and HLA in healthy donors. Both 60 Vbeta primers and 13 Jbeta primers went into the PCR. Produced via immunoSEQ multiplex PCR; TCRdb's table is partial and in-frame only. The sample lists approximately 130,000 clones, 70% to 90% occurring once. Source material: PBMCs. The receptors stem from a man aged 35 to 55 in good health and CMV-seronegative.

The chain combines TRBV10-3 with TRBJ2-3, with unresolved D. CDR3 size: 14 residues. Germline CDR1 and CDR2: ENHRY and SYGVKD. Trimming took 2 bases from V and 2 from J, leaving 8 bases between them. The CDR3 protein is CAISEGADTDTQYF. The CDR3 DNA is TGTGCCATCAGTGAGGGTGCGGACACAGATACGCAGTATTTT.

This clone was seen just once. The DNA of the CDR3 is TGCAGTGCTAGGCAGGGGTGGACCCAGTACTTC. Protein sequence: CSARQGWTQYF. The J gene is TRBJ2-5, the V gene TRBV20-1, with D tentatively TRBD1 (6 bases). Germline values: CDR1 DFQATT, CDR2 SNEGSKA (reference sequence). This CDR3 has 11 residues. Trimming took 3 bases from V and 7 from J, leaving 9 bases between them.

The chain recombines TRBV4-3 with TRBJ2-7, with a possible D match to TRBD2 (5 bases). Germline CDR1 reads LGHNA; CDR2 reads YSLEER. Trimming removed 3 bases at V and 3 bases at J, with 15 bases between. CDR3 size: 15 residues. CDR3 loop: CASSQSARALYEQYF. The CDR3 coding sequence is TGCGCCAGCAGCCAGTCAGCGCGGGCACTCTACGAGCAGTACTTC.